The 25 T cell receptor beta chains in this list originate from one sample, sequenced in a study of neurological immune-mediated disorders. TCRdb reprocessed the 5' RACE reads with MiXCR, giving one entry per CDR3 protein. Counted here are 45,000 to 70,000 distinct CDR3 sequences, roughly 4.6% occurring once; the ten biggest clones make up about 3%. The sample comprised PBMCs. These receptor sequences come from a man aged 50 to 60 with multiple sclerosis.

Many counts were recorded for this clonotype. This rearrangement joins TRBV9 to TRBJ2-1; 8 nucleotides agree with TRBD2. The length of the CDR3 is 16 residues. Germline CDR1 and CDR2: SGDLS and YYNGEE. After removal of 0 bases from V and 7 bases from J, the junction contained 9 bases not matched to a gene. Here the CDR3 DNA reads TGTGCCAGCAGCGTAGATGAGCGGGAGACTTGGAATGAGCAGTTCTTC. Translation gives CASSVDERETWNEQFF.

This clonotype was seen ten or more times. The chain is built from TRBV5-1 and TRBJ2-2; tentatively, D is TRBD2 (5 bases). This CDR3 is 16 amino acids long. The germline V gene has CDR1 SGHRS and CDR2 YFSETQ. V lost 0 bases and J 3 bases, leaving 12 bases between the germline ends. CDR3 residues: CASSLVGDLDTGELFF. The CDR3 DNA is TGCGCCAGCAGCTTGGTCGGGGATTTAGACACCGGGGAGCTGTTTTTT.

Many counts were recorded for this clonotype. The chain is built from TRBV20-1 and TRBJ1-1; D is undetermined. V shed 7 bases and J shed 1 base, with 13 bases lying between them. The CDR3 sequence is 13 residues long. CDR1 DFQATT and CDR2 SNEGSKA come from the germline V gene (reference sequence). The CDR3 DNA reads TGCAGTGGGCGCCAGGCCCAGAACACTGAAGCTTTCTTT. Protein: CSGRQAQNTEAFF.

This clonotype showed up many times. This chain connects TRBV5-1 to TRBJ2-3, with D perhaps matching TRBD2 (6 bases). Trimming took 6 bases from V and 1 from J, leaving 18 bases between them. The CDR3 totals 16 residues. Germline lookup yields CDR1 SGHRS and CDR2 YFSETQ. The CDR3 loop reads CASTSSGDGGTDTQYF. For the CDR3, the DNA is TGCGCCAGCACCTCTTCGGGAGACGGCGGCACAGATACGCAGTATTTT.

In this sample, this clonotype turned up many times. The V call is TRBV28, the J call TRBJ1-1; D not certain. The CDR3 spans 13 residues. V was pared by 5 bases and J by 4 bases, with 11 bases between. Germline CDR1 MDHEN, CDR2 SYDVKM. The DNA for the CDR3 is TGTGCCAGCAGTCGCCAATTGGGCACTGAAGCTTTCTTT. Amino acids: CASSRQLGTEAFF.

A word on this clonotype: This could be a read error, since a much larger clone is one nucleotide away. The chain employs TRBV20-1 and TRBJ2-5; tentative D call: TRBD1 (6 bases). V was trimmed by 5 bases and J by 4 bases, leaving 11 bases between them. The CDR3 spans 12 residues. CDR1 and CDR2 (germline): DFQATT, SNEGSKA (reference sequence). In DNA, the CDR3 is TGCAGTGCTGGGACAACAGGAGAGACCCAGTACTTC. As protein: CSAGTTGETQYF.

This chain connects TRBV12-3 or TRBV12-4 to TRBJ2-7; 9 bases fit TRBD1. The junction had 5 bases not matched to a gene; V was cut back by 2 bases and J by 3 bases. There are 15 residues in the CDR3. The CDR3 reads CASSLSWTGDYEQYF. The CDR3 coding sequence is TGTGCCAGCAGTTTAAGTTGGACAGGGGACTACGAGCAGTACTTC.

This clonotype was counted many times. This chain links TRBV15 with TRBJ1-3; weak D call: TRBD1 (5 bases). The CDR3 is 15 amino acids. Germline values: CDR1 LNHNV, CDR2 YYDKDF (reference sequence). Trimming pared 0 bases from V and 8 bases from J, leaving 14 bases between. Here the CDR3 reads CATSRDLNRRDTIYF. DNA for the CDR3: TGTGCCACCAGCAGAGATTTAAACAGGAGGGACACCATATATTTT.

Ten or more counts support this clonotype. The chain combines TRBV20-1 with TRBJ2-3; 7 bases are a match to TRBD2. This CDR3 is 15 amino acids long. Trimming removed 2 bases from V and 2 bases from J; junction bases left unmatched: 7. Per germline, CDR1 DFQATT and CDR2 SNEGSKA (reference sequence). The CDR3 is CSARPGGRPTDTQYF. DNA for the CDR3: TGCAGTGCTAGACCCGGGGGGAGACCCACAGATACGCAGTATTTT.

At least ten counts were recorded for this clonotype. The chain joins TRBV15 to TRBJ2-3; 11 nucleotides agree with TRBD1. Germline assignment: CDR1 LNHNV and CDR2 YYDKDF (reference sequence). V dropped 9 bases and J dropped 3; count of bases not matched to a gene: 2. The CDR3 runs 13 residues. The CDR3 DNA reads TGTGCCACAAGGGACAGGGGGACAGATACGCAGTATTTT. Translated, it gives CATRDRGTDTQYF.

This clonotype is medium-sized in the sample. V is TRBV6-5 and J is TRBJ1-2; D is unresolved. The CDR3 is made up of 13 amino acids. Germline lookup yields CDR1 MNHEY and CDR2 SVGAGI. V lost 5 bases and J 4 bases, leaving 11 bases between the germline ends. CDR3 amino acids: CASSPGYSYGYTF. CDR3 sequence (DNA): TGTGCCAGCAGTCCCGGGTACAGCTATGGCTACACCTTC.

This clonotype was seen many times. The gene calls are TRBV6-5 and TRBJ2-1; D unresolved. The V and J ends lost 6 bases and 4 bases respectively, with 19 bases between them. The CDR3 loop spans 16 amino acids. The germline gives CDR1 MNHEY, CDR2 SVGAGI. As DNA, the CDR3 is TGTGCCAGCAGAGACCGGCGGCAAGTCTGGTACAATGAGCAGTTCTTC. It specifies CASRDRRQVWYNEQFF.

This clonotype occurred many times. The chain has TRBV6-6 and TRBJ1-4; 8 bases are shared with TRBD1. The CDR3 length is 14 residues. The J segment lost 5 bases and the V segment lost 6 bases, leaving 5 bases of the junction unmatched. Germline V CDR1 and CDR2: MNHNY, SVGAGI (reference sequence). CDR3 DNA sequence: TGTGCCAGCAGCGTGGGACAGGCGAATGAAAAACTGTTTTTT. Translation gives CASSVGQANEKLFF.

This clonotype showed up many times. This chain uses TRBV20-1 with TRBJ2-7, with 7 bases fitting TRBD1. Trimming removed 5 bases from V and 2 bases from J; junction bases left unmatched: 15. Germline V lookup: CDR1 DFQATT, CDR2 SNEGSKA (reference sequence). The CDR3 covers 16 residues. CDR3 sequence reads: CSARPQTGSGPYEQYF. The CDR3 DNA reads TGCAGTGCTCGCCCCCAGACAGGGTCGGGTCCCTACGAGCAGTACTTC.

In this sample, this clonotype turned up many times. The chain has TRBV28 and TRBJ1-6; 8 nucleotides match TRBD1. CDR3 length: 14 residues. Germline V gene data show CDR1 as MDHEN and CDR2 as SYDVKM. Germline trimming cut 6 bases from V and 10 bases from J; bases unmatched to any gene: 8. Here the CDR3 reads CASRLGQGQSPLHF. Here the CDR3 DNA reads TGTGCCAGCAGACTTGGACAGGGCCAGTCACCCCTCCACTTT. The variable domain in full, completed from reference TRBV28 and TRBJ1-6, reads DVKVTQSSRYLVKRTGEKVFLECVQDMDHENMFWYRQDPGLGLRLIYFSYDVKMKEKGDIPEGYSVSREKKERFSLILESASTNQTSMYLCASRLGQGQSPLHFGNGTRLTVT.

The table lists this clonotype with a few counts. The chain carries TRBV20-1 and TRBJ1-2; maybe TRBD1 (5 bases). Germline assignment: CDR1 DFQATT and CDR2 SNEGSKA (reference sequence). CDR3 size: 13 residues. Trimming pared 2 bases from V and 4 bases from J, leaving 11 bases between. The CDR3 region is CSARWGVGYGYTF. CDR3 DNA: TGCAGTGCTAGATGGGGGGTGGGCTATGGCTACACCTTC.

This clonotype was picked up many times. This chain connects TRBV4-1 to TRBJ2-7; D remains ambiguous. CDR3 length equals 13 residues. V was trimmed by 4 bases and J by 1 base, leaving 8 bases between them. The V gene's germline CDR1 is MGHRA and CDR2 YSYEKL. CDR3 in DNA: TGCGCCAGCAGCCCATCAGGTTCCTACGAGCAGTACTTC. Its translation is CASSPSGSYEQYF.

This clonotype has ten or more counts. This rearrangement joins TRBV5-5 to TRBJ1-5; the D gene is possibly TRBD1 (5 bases). The CDR3 has 17 residues. The V end was cut by 1 base, the J end by 0 bases, with 14 bases between. Per germline, CDR1 SGHKS and CDR2 YYEKEE (reference sequence). The CDR3 region has the DNA TGTGCCAGCAGCTTGCTCCAGGGCTGGGATAGCAATCAGCCCCAGCATTTT. This translates into CASSLLQGWDSNQPQHF.

On this clonotype itself: Mismatch with germline at one junction end may stem from a read error. This chain connects TRBV4-1 to TRBJ1-6; 7 bases are a match to TRBD1. The germline V gene has CDR1 MGHRA and CDR2 YSYEKL. CDR3 size: 16 residues. As DNA, the CDR3 is TGCGCCAGCAGCCAAAGTCGAGAGGGGGCTTATTCACCCCTCAACTTT. Translation: CASSQSREGAYSPLNF.

This clonotype was detected many times. V is TRBV7-8 and J is TRBJ1-4; 10 positions agree with TRBD1. Germline lookup yields CDR1 SGHVS and CDR2 FQNEAQ. The CDR3 contains 16 residues. Trimming removed 3 bases from V and 7 bases from J; junction bases left unmatched: 8. The CDR3 loop is CASSLRRTGGFEKLFF. CDR3 DNA: TGTGCCAGCAGCTTGAGAAGGACAGGGGGTTTTGAAAAACTGTTTTTT.

This clonotype came up many times. V and J are TRBV2 and TRBJ2-1; D uncertain. Germline V CDR1 and CDR2: SNHLY, FYNNEI. Trimming removed 1 base at V and 0 bases at J, with 7 bases between. CDR3 length equals 15 residues. CDR3 DNA sequence: TGTGCCAGCAGTGAAGGCAACCCCTCCTACAATGAGCAGTTCTTC. Translated: CASSEGNPSYNEQFF.

The CDR3 here is CASSQDRATGELFF. The CDR3 DNA follows: TGTGCCAGCAGCCAAGACAGGGCTACCGGGGAGCTGTTTTTT. This rearrangement joins TRBV3-1 to TRBJ2-2; possibly TRBD1 for D (5 bases). The CDR3 has 14 amino acids. Germline CDR1 is LGHDT and CDR2 is YNNKEL (reference sequence). Trimming stripped 0 bases from V and 5 bases from J, with 7 bases between.

This clonotype has more than one count but fewer than ten. This chain connects TRBV12-3 or TRBV12-4 to TRBJ1-5; D may be TRBD1 (5 bases). V shed 0 bases and J shed 1 base, with 10 bases lying between them. The CDR3 covers 16 residues. CDR3 loop: CASSLALGVSNQPQHF. The CDR3 DNA reads as TGTGCCAGCAGTTTAGCGCTGGGGGTCAGCAATCAGCCCCAGCATTTT.

This clonotype was observed many times. This rearrangement joins TRBV10-3 to TRBJ2-3; TRBD2 matches 7 bases. The CDR3 is 14 residues long. The germline V gene encodes CDR1 ENHRY and CDR2 SYGVKD. V lost 5 bases and J lost 2; bases outside the gene matches: 4. The chain's CDR3 is CAISSGVATDTQYF. CDR3 DNA sequence: TGTGCCATCAGTAGCGGGGTGGCCACAGATACGCAGTATTTT.

This chain joins TRBV11-3 and TRBJ2-5; TRBD2 aligns across 7 bases. The junction had 12 bases not matched to a gene; V was cut back by 4 bases and J by 4 bases. In germline, CDR1 is SGHNT, CDR2 YENEEA. CDR3 length: 16 residues. The chain's CDR3 is CASSSWGGRKGETQYF. In nucleotides, the CDR3 is TGTGCCAGCAGCTCCTGGGGCGGGAGAAAGGGAGAGACCCAGTACTTC. The full variable domain, with the rest looked up from reference TRBV11-3 and TRBJ2-5, is EAGVVQSPRYKIIEKKQPVAFWCNPISGHNTLYWYLQNLGQGPELLIRYENEEAVDDSQLPKDRFSAERLKGVDSTLKIQPAELGDSAVYLCASSSWGGRKGETQYFGPGTRLLVL.